The clone carrying this TCR beta chain occurred a few times. Antigen unknown. Trimming cost V 0 bases and J 2 bases, with 11 bases left between them. Germline assignment: CDR1 SGHRS and CDR2 YFSETQ. This CDR3 is 15 amino acids long. This record belongs to a study of T-cell reconstitution after alpha-beta-depleted transplantation in children. Study-wide results and caveats: Hyperexpanded clones declined; after one year, newly produced T cells mostly supplied diversity. Recipient T cells and thymic progenitors that survived were the source of the high TCRbeta diversity seen at day 60 in some patients.

Preparation of the TCRbeta library used unique molecular identifiers. TCRdb fed the PCR reads into MiXCR, producing one record per CDR3 protein. The sample lists 700,000 to 850,000 distinct CDR3 sequences, roughly 15% seen once, with approximately 5% in the top ten. This receptor was identified in a male patient younger than 18 who had a stem cell transplant for acute lymphoblastic leukemia, so the T cells may come from the graft donor. The chain carries TRBV5-1 and TRBJ1-2; unclear D gene. The material was PBMCs, mostly from graft donor cells, obtained 360 days after TCRalphabeta/CD19-depleted stem cell transplant. The CDR3 region is CASSLGWQPNYGYTF. CDR3 DNA: TGCGCCAGCAGCTTGGGTTGGCAGCCCAACTATGGCTACACCTTC. Using reference TRBV5-1 and TRBJ1-2 for the parts outside the CDR3, the full variable domain is KAGVTQTPRYLIKTRGQQVTLSCSPISGHRSVSWYQQTPGQGLQFLFEYFSETQRNKGNFPGRFSGRQFSNSRSEMNVSTLELGDSALYLCASSLGWQPNYGYTFGSGTRLTVV.